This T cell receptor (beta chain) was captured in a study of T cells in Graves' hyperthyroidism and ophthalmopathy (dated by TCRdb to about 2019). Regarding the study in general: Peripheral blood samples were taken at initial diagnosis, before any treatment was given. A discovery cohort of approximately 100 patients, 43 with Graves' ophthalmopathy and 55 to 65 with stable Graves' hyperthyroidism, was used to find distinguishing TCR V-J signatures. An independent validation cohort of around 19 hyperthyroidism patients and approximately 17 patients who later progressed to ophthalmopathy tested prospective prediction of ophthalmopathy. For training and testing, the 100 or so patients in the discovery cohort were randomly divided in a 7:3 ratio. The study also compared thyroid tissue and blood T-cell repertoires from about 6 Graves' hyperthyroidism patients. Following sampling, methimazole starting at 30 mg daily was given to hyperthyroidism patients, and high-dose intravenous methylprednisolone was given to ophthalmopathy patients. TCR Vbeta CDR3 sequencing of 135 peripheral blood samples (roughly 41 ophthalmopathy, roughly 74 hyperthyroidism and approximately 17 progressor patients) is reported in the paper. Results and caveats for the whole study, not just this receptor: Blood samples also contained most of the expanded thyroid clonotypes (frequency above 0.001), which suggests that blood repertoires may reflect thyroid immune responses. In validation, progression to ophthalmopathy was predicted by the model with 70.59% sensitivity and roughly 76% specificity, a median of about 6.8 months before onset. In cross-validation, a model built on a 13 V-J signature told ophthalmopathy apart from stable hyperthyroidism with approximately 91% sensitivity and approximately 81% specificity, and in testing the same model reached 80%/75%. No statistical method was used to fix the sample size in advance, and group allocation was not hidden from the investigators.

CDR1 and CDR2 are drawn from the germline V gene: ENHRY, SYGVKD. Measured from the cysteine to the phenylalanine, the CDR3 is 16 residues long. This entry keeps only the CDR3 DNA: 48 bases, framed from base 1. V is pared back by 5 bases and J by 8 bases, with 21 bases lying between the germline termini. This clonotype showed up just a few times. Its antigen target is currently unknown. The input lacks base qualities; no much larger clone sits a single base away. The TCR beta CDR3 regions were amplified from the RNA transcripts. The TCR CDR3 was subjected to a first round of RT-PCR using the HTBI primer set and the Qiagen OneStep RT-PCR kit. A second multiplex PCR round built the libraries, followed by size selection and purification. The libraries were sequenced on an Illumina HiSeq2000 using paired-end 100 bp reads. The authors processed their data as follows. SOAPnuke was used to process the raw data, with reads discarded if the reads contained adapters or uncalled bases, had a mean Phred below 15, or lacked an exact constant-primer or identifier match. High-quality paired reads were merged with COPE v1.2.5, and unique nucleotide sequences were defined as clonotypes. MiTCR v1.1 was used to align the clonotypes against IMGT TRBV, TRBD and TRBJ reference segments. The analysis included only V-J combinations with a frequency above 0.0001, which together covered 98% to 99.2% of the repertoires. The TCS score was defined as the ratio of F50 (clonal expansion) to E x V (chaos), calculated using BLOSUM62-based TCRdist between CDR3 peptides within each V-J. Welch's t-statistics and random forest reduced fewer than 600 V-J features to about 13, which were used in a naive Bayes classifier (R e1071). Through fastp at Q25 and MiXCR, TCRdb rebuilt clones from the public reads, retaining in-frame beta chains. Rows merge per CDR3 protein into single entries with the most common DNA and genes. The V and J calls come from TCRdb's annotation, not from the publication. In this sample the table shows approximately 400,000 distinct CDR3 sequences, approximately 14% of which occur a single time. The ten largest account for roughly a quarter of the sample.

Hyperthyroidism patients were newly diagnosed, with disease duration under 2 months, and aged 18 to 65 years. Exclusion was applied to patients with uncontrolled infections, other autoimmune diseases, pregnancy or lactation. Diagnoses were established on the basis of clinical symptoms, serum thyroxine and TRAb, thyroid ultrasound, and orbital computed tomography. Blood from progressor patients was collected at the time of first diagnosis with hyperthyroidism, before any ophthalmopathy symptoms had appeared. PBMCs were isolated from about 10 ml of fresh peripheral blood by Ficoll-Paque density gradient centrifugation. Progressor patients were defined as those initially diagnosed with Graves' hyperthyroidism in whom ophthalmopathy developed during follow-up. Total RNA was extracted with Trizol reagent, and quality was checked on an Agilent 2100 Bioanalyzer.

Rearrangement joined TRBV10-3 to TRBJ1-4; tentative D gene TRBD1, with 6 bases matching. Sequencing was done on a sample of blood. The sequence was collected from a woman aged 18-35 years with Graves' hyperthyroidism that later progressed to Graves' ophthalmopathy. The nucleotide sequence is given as TGTGCCATCAGTAAAAACAGGGTGGTCGGTGAGGAAAAACTGTTTTTT. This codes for CAISKNRVVGEEKLFF.